The clone carrying this T cell receptor beta chain appeared a few times. Using immunoSEQ multiplex PCR, the repertoire was profiled, and TCRdb retains in-frame clones only, with some absent. The table has approximately 86,000 clones, more than 75% seen once. This sample is drawn from a study of control samples from healthy donors and cancer patients. The origin of this receptor is a woman between 40 and 50 years old in good health. The sample comprised blood.

The CDR3 DNA is TGTGCCAGCAGAACAGGGGGCCTGGGAGAGACCCAGTACTTC. Protein sequence: CASRTGGLGETQYF. The V gene is TRBV6-5, the J gene TRBJ2-5; 9 bases map to TRBD1. With V trimmed by 6 bases and J by 4 bases, 6 bases remained unmatched. The CDR3 consists of 14 residues. The germline CDR1 and CDR2 sequences are MNHEY and SVGAGI.